The entry below describes one T cell receptor (beta chain). Primers for the PCR totalled 60 Vbeta and 13 Jbeta. TCRdb's copy holds only in-frame clones and misses some; the assay was immunoSEQ multiplex PCR. Its table lists around 40,000 clones. The CDR3 contains 15 residues. The V end was cut by 0 bases, the J end by 8 bases, with 14 bases between. Per the germline V gene, CDR1 is SGHNT and CDR2 is YYREEE (reference sequence). The data derive from a study of cytomegalovirus exposure and HLA in healthy donors. The receptor was isolated from a man under 40 in good health and CMV-seronegative. The chain combines TRBV5-4 with TRBJ1-4; no firm D call. Sequencing was done on a sample of PBMCs. CDR3 DNA sequence: TGTGCCAGCAGCTTGGGTCCTATAGGAGAAGAAAAACTGTTTTTT. Its translation is CASSLGPIGEEKLFF.